Sequencing of this T cell receptor beta chain was carried out in a study of early T cells in non-severe SARS-CoV-2 infection. The ends lost 4 bases at V and 1 base at J; junction bases unmatched: 4. Germline V lookup: CDR1 SQVTM, CDR2 ANQGSEA. CDR3 size: 14 residues. TCRdb reprocessed the 5' RACE reads via MiXCR and lists one record per CDR3 protein. The table lists some 63,000 distinct CDR3 sequences, over 10% of them singletons, with around 4.5% in the top ten. Sequencing was carried out using whole blood. This chain uses TRBV29-1 with TRBJ2-7; 10 bases align to TRBD1. The receptor was isolated from an adult who was a healthcare worker with PCR-confirmed SARS-CoV-2 infection or an uninfected control (not recorded which). The DNA of the CDR3 is TGCAGCGTTGTGGGACAGGGGTCGTCCTACGAGCAGTACTTC. Encoded protein: CSVVGQGSSYEQYF.